This TCR beta chain was sequenced in a study of OX40 agonist ivuxolimab in advanced cancers. Study results and caveats: Expanded peripheral T-cell antigen specificity went undetermined. In general, CD8+ T cells held more expanded clones than CD4+ did, on average.

This clone has just one count. As yet, its antigen is unknown. Germline CDR1 reads SNHLY; CDR2 reads FYNNEI. The CDR3 has 14 residues. Trimming at V came to 6 bases and at J to 9 bases, leaving 4 bases not matched to a gene. Clones were sequenced by immunoSEQ multiplex PCR, and TCRdb holds only the in-frame ones, with some missing. The sample consists of 40,000 to 45,000 clones, about 88% of them appearing once. People who had autoimmune disease history or systemic immunosuppression were excluded. The chain joins TRBV2 to TRBJ2-2, with 13 nucleotides matching TRBD2. Material: CD4+ or CD8+ T cells sorted from blood, obtained in a trial of the OX40 agonist ivuxolimab. This receptor was identified in an adult with an advanced solid tumor such as melanoma, head and neck, liver or kidney cancer. The DNA for the CDR3 is TGTGCCAGCAGGAGGACTAGCGGGAGCTGGGAGCTGTTTTTT. Its protein is CASRRTSGSWELFF.